The source of this T cell receptor (beta chain) is a study of T cells in Graves' hyperthyroidism and ophthalmopathy. Whole-study context: Peripheral blood draws took place at initial diagnosis, ahead of any treatment.

From approximately 9.5 ml of fresh peripheral blood, PBMCs were isolated. The study, taken as a whole, reports: Blood also held most thyroid clonotypes expanded beyond 0.001.

TCR beta CDR3 regions were amplified from RNA. An initial round of RT-PCR targeting the TCR CDR3 relied on the HTBI primer set. MiXCR was run by TCRdb on the multiplex PCR reads, yielding one entry per CDR3 protein. The sample includes 450,000 to 600,000 distinct CDR3 sequences, 12% to 15% seen only once; the top ten take about 15%. The CDR3 is 14 amino acids. Germline values: CDR1 MDHEN, CDR2 SYDVKM. The V gene end was trimmed by 10 bases and the J gene end by 3 bases; junction bases not matched to a gene: 10. In regard to this clonotype: Its specificity is unknown.

Input material: blood. The rearrangement uses TRBV28 and TRBJ1-1; 8 nucleotides align to TRBD1. This TCR was sampled from a woman aged 40 to 55 with Graves' hyperthyroidism. Here the CDR3 reads CATNPGGAYTEAFF. Here the CDR3 DNA reads TGTGCCACCAACCCAGGGGGCGCGTACACTGAAGCTTTCTTT.